This TCR beta chain was identified during a study of blood T cell repertoires in COVID-19. As for the study in general: COVID-19 samples collected from the United States, Italy and Spain covered acute and convalescent phases. Nucleic acid was either cDNA or gDNA, and it came from T cells, B-cell-depleted T cells, or PBMCs.

Per the germline V gene, CDR1 is LGHNA and CDR2 is YSLEER. V was clipped by 2 bases and J by 5 bases; unmatched bases: 7. CDR3 length: 16 amino acids. Original processing notes: Using reference gene primer amplification, nucleated cell counts were estimated. Assay used: immunoSEQ multiplex PCR; TCRdb lists only in-frame clones, some missing. That table furnishes V, J and clone size, whereas the DNA furnished D and trimming. This sample has 210,000 or so clones, with over 75% found just once. The Seattle site enrolled patients during active infection and followed them longitudinally. The source material was peripheral blood. V gene TRBV4-3 combines with J gene TRBJ2-5; TRBD1 matches at 11 bases. This sequence originates from a man aged 45-60 years with COVID-19, enrolled during active disease. CDR3 DNA: TGCGCCAGCAGCCAAAAACGGGACAGGGGGACGGAGACCCAGTACTTC. Protein sequence: CASSQKRDRGTETQYF.